This T cell receptor beta chain comes out of a study of shared clonotypes between healthy human individuals. Approximately 91 million PBMCs supplied genomic DNA for unsorted samples. Concerning this clone itself: Its antigen is undetermined.

CDR3 length: 12 residues. Trimming shortened V by 8 bases and J by 11 bases, and 18 bases separated the two germline ends. CDR1 is WSHSY and CDR2 is SAAADI in the germline V gene. Every subset had its genomic DNA shared out evenly among several immunoSEQ plates. Sequencing was performed with immunoSEQ multiplex PCR; in TCRdb, only in-frame clones are kept and a portion is missing. Of about half a million clones in the sample, 70% to 85% were seen once. Study-level results: Among donors, clonotype sharing was expected to be affected by sequencing depth.

The receptor was isolated from a woman between 40 and 50 years old in good health. Some clones in this sample may be carry-over from other donors' samples. Specimen: PBMCs. The chain is built from TRBV10-2 and TRBJ1-1; D gene ambiguous. Written as DNA, the CDR3 is TGCGCCAGCGCTTCTATAAGGTCGGGGGCTTTCTTT. Residues: CASASIRSGAFF.